This entry is about one T cell receptor (beta chain). Its antigen is undetermined. CDR1 and CDR2 from the germline V gene are ENHRY and SYGVKD. V lost 0 bases and J lost 6, with 1 base in between. The CDR3 sequence is 11 residues long. This sample was taken from a study of T cell repertoires in cytomegalovirus infection. Across the whole study: It was the public TCR beta signatures that indicated both CMV infection and matching HLA type.

MiXCR, applied by TCRdb to the reads, yields one record per CDR3 protein. The table shows some 320,000 distinct CDR3 sequences, with 29% occurring only once. Study-level points and caveats: The cumulative frequency of public TCR beta families distinguished individuals who carried CMV together with the relevant HLA. It was HLA-C-restricted CMV-specific TCR beta clonotypes that dominated the response ex vivo.

The rearrangement links TRBV10-3 to TRBJ2-3; D remains unclear. This TCR came from a human donor in good health (CMV status not recorded). Some clones in this sample may be carry-over from other donors' samples. This specimen consisted of cultured PBMCs, obtained from culture after CMV antigen stimulation. This chain's CDR3 is CAISESDTQYF. As DNA, the CDR3 is TGTGCCATCAGTGAGTCCGATACGCAGTATTTT.